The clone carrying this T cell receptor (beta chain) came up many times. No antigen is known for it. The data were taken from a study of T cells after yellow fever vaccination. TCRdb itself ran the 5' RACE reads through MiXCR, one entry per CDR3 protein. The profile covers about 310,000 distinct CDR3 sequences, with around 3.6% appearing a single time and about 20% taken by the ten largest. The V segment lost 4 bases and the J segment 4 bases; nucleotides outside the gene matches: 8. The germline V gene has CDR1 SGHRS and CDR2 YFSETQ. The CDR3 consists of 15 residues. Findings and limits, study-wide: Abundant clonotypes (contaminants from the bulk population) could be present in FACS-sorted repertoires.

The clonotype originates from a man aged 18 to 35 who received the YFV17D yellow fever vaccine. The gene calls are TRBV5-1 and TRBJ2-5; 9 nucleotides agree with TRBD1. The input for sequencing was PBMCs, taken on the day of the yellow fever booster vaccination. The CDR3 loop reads CASSTGQGTGETQYF. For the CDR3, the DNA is TGCGCCAGCAGCACAGGACAGGGGACTGGAGAGACCCAGTACTTC.